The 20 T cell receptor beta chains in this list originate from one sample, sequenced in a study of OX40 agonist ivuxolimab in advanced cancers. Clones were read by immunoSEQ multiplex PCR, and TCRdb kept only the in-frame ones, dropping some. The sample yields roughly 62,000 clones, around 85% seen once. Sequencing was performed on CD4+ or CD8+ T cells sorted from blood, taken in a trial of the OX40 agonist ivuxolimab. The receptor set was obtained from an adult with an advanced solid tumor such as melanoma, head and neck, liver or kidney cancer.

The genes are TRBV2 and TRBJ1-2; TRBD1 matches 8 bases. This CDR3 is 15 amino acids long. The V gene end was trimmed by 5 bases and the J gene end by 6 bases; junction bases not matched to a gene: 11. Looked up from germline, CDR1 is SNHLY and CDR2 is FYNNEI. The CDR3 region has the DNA TGTGCCAGCAGTTACCCGGGACAGGTTTTGGATGGCTACACCTTC. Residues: CASSYPGQVLDGYTF.

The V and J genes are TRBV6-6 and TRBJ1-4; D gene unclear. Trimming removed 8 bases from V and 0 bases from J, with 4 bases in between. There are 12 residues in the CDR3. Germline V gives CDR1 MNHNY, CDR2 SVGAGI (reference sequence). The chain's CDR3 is CASSATNEKLFF. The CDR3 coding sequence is TGTGCCAGCTCTGCAACTAATGAAAAACTGTTTTTT.

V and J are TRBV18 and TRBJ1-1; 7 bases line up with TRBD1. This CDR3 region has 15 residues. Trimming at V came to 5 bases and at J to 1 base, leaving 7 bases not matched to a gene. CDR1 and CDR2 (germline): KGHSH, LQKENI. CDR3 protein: CASSFSGTENTEAFF. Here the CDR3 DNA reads TGTGCCAGCTCATTCTCCGGGACAGAGAACACTGAAGCTTTCTTT.

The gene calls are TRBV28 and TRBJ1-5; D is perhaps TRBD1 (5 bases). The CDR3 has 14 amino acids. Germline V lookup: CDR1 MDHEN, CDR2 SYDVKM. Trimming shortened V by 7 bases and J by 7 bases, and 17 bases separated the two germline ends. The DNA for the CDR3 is TGTGCCAGCATAGTTCGGGGAAGGGACCAGCCCCAGCATTTT. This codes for CASIVRGRDQPQHF.

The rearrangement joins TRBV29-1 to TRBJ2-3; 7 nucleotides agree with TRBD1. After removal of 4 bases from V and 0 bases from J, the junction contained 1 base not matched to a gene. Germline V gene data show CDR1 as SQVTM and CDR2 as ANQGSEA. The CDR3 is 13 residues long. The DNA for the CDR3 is TGCAGCGTTGGACAGGGAAGCACAGATACGCAGTATTTT. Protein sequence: CSVGQGSTDTQYF.

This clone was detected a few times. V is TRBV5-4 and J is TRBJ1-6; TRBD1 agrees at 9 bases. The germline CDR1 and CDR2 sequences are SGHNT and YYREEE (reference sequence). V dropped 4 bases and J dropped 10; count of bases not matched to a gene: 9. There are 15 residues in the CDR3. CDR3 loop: CASSGTGLSSSPLHF. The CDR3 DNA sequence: TGTGCCAGCAGCGGGACAGGGCTATCGAGCTCACCCCTCCACTTT.

CDR3 nucleotide sequence: TGTGCCAGCAGGCCGGGACTAGCGGGAAGCACAGATACGCAGTATTTT. Its protein product is CASRPGLAGSTDTQYF. This chain uses TRBV2 with TRBJ2-3, with 13 nucleotides matching TRBD2. Per germline, CDR1 SNHLY and CDR2 FYNNEI. The trim removed 6 bases at V and 0 bases at J, leaving 3 bases unmatched. The CDR3 extends over 16 amino acids.

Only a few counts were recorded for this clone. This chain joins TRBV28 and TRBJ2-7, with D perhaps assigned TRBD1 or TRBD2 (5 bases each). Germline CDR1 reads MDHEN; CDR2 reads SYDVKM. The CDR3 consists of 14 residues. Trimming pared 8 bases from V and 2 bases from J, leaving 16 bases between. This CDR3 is CASVGTPLTYEQYF. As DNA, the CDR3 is TGTGCCAGCGTTGGGACCCCCCTTACCTACGAGCAGTACTTC.

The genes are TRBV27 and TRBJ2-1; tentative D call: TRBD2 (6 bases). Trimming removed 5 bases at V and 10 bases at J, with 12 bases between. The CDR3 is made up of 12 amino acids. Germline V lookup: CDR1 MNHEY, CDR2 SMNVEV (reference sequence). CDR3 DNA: TGTGCCAGCAGTCTGGGGGGACGCGAGCAGTTCTTC. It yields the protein CASSLGGREQFF.

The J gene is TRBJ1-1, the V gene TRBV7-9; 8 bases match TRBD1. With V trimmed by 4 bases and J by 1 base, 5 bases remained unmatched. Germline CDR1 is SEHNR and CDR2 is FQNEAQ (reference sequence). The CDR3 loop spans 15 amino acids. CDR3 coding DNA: TGTGCCAGCAGCTCGACCGGGACAGGGAACACTGAAGCTTTCTTT. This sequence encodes CASSSTGTGNTEAFF.

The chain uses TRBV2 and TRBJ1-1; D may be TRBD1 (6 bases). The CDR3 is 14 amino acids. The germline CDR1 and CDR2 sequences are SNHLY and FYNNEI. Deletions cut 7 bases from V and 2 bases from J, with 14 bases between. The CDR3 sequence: CASTLRGVNTEAFF. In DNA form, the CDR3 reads TGTGCCAGCACTCTCAGGGGAGTTAACACTGAAGCTTTCTTT. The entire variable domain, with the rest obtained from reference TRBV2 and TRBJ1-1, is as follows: EPEVTQTPSHQVTQMGQEVILRCVPISNHLYFYWYRQILGQKVEFLVSFYNNEISEKSEIFDDQFSVERPDGSNFTLKIRSTKLEDSAMYFCASTLRGVNTEAFFGQGTRLTVV.

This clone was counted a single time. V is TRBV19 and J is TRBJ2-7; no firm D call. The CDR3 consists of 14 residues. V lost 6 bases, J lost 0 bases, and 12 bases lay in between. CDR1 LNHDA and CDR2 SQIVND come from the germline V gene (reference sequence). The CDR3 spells CASRNRVTSYEQYF. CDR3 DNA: TGTGCCAGTAGAAACCGGGTTACCTCCTACGAGCAGTACTTC.

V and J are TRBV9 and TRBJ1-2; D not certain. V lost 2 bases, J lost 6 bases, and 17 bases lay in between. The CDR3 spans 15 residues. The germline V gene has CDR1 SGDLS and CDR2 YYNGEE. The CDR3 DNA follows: TGTGCCAGCAGCGTCACCCCAAGAGGCGAGGATGGCTACACCTTC. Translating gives CASSVTPRGEDGYTF.

The DNA of the CDR3 is TGTGCCAGCAGTTCGGATCGGGCTAGGAGCACAGATACGCAGTATTTT. Protein: CASSSDRARSTDTQYF. This chain connects TRBV28 to TRBJ2-3; D gene ambiguous. There are 16 residues in the CDR3. Germline assignment: CDR1 MDHEN and CDR2 SYDVKM. Trimming removed 4 bases from V and 0 bases from J, with 14 bases in between.

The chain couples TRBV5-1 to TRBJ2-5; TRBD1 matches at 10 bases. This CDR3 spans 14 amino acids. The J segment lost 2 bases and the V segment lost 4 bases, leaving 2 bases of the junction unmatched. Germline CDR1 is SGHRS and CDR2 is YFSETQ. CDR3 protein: CASSTGQGQETQYF. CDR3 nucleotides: TGCGCCAGCAGCACGGGACAGGGGCAAGAGACCCAGTACTTC.

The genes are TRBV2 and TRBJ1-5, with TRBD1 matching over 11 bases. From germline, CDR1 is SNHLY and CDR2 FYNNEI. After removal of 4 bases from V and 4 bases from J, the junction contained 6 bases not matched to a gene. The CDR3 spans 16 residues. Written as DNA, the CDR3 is TGTGCCAGCAGTGTAAGCGGGACAGGGGGAAATCAGCCCCAGCATTTT. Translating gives CASSVSGTGGNQPQHF. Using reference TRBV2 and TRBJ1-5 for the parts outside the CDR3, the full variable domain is EPEVTQTPSHQVTQMGQEVILRCVPISNHLYFYWYRQILGQKVEFLVSFYNNEISEKSEIFDDQFSVERPDGSNFTLKIRSTKLEDSAMYFCASSVSGTGGNQPQHFGDGTRLSIL.

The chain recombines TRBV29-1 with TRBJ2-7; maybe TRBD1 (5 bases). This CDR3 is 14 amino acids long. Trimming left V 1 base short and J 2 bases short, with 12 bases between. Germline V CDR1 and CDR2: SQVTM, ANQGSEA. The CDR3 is CSVEGVGVTYEQYF. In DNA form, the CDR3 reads TGCAGCGTTGAAGGTGTAGGGGTAACCTACGAGCAGTACTTC.

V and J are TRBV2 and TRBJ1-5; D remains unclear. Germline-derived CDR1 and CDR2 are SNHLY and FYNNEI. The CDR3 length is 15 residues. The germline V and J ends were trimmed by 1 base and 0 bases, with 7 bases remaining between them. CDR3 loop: CASSEGTASNQPQHF. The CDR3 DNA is TGTGCCAGCAGTGAAGGTACAGCTAGCAATCAGCCCCAGCATTTT.

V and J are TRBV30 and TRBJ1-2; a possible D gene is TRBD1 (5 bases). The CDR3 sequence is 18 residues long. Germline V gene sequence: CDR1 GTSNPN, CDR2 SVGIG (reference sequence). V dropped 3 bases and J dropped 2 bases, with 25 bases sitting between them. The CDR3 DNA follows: TGTGCCTGGAGCCGCTATATCACTTGGGGCAGGCAGAACTATGGCTACACCTTC. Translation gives CAWSRYITWGRQNYGYTF.

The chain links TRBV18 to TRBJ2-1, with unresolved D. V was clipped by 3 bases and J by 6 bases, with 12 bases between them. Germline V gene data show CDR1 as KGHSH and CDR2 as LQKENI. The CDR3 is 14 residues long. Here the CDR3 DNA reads TGTGCCAGCTCACCCATACCCCTCAGCAATGAGCAGTTCTTC. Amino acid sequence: CASSPIPLSNEQFF.